This passage covers 27 T cell receptor beta chains from one sample sequenced in a study of shared clonotypes between healthy human individuals. Profiled with immunoSEQ multiplex PCR; TCRdb holds only in-frame clones, not every one. Here the sample spans about 1 million clones, approximately 76% being singletons. The specimen sequenced was memory CD4+ T cells sorted from blood. Documented subset: CD45RA-negative fraction. The receptors derive from a man aged 18 to 35 in good health.

The chain recombines TRBV5-1 with TRBJ2-5, with 12 bases identical to TRBD1. Per germline, CDR1 SGHRS and CDR2 YFSETQ. The CDR3 has 15 amino acids. V gave up 4 bases and J gave up 5 bases; unmatched junction bases: 6. This CDR3 reads CASSVGTGGRETQYF. The CDR3, as DNA: TGCGCCAGCAGCGTGGGGACAGGGGGCAGGGAGACCCAGTACTTC.

The V gene is TRBV7-9, the J gene TRBJ1-1, with D unclear. This CDR3 region has 15 residues. Trimming took off 0 bases at V and 4 bases at J, with 12 bases between the two ends. Germline V gene data show CDR1 as SEHNR and CDR2 as FQNEAQ (reference sequence). CDR3 sequence: CASSLAGGESTEAFF. The CDR3 DNA reads as TGTGCCAGCAGCTTAGCCGGCGGGGAGAGCACTGAAGCTTTCTTT.

The chain joins TRBV25-1 to TRBJ1-3; D unclear. The germline gives CDR1 MGHDK, CDR2 SYGVNS. V was trimmed by 9 bases and J by 0 bases, leaving 9 bases between them. The CDR3 extends over 13 amino acids. The CDR3 reads CASSESSGNTIYF. The CDR3, as DNA: TGTGCCAGTTCGGAGAGCTCTGGAAACACCATATATTTT.

The genes are TRBV7-6 and TRBJ2-2, with 7 bases aligning to TRBD2. The germline gives CDR1 SGHVS, CDR2 FNYEAQ. This CDR3 has 16 residues. V lost 2 bases, J lost 0 bases, and 3 bases stayed unmatched. The CDR3, as DNA: TGTGCCAGCAGCTTAAGCAGCGGGGCGAACACCGGGGAGCTGTTTTTT. It translates to CASSLSSGANTGELFF.

V gene TRBV6-5 combines with J gene TRBJ2-3; TRBD1 might be the D (5 bases). Trimming pared 6 bases from V and 9 bases from J, leaving 13 bases between. The CDR3 length is 12 residues. Germline CDR1 and CDR2: MNHEY and SVGAGI. CDR3 sequence: CASRTGHETQYF. The CDR3 DNA is TGTGCCAGCAGAACCGGACATGAGACGCAGTATTTT.

This clone was found a few times. The chain has TRBV5-1 and TRBJ2-1; 9 nucleotides match TRBD2. V shed 1 base, J shed 4 bases, and the junction held 6 bases outside the gene matches. Germline V gene sequence: CDR1 SGHRS, CDR2 YFSETQ. The CDR3 sequence is 16 residues long. Here the CDR3 DNA reads TGCGCCAGCAGCTTGTCAGCGGGGGGAATGTACAATGAGCAGTTCTTC. Translation: CASSLSAGGMYNEQFF.

This clone was detected once. This rearrangement joins TRBV27 to TRBJ2-5, with 7 bases lining up with TRBD2. The V segment lost 6 bases and the J segment 2 bases; nucleotides outside the gene matches: 3. The germline CDR1 and CDR2 sequences are MNHEY and SMNVEV (reference sequence). This CDR3 has 13 residues. CDR3: CASSSAGQETQYF. In DNA, the CDR3 is TGTGCCAGCAGCTCAGCGGGGCAAGAGACCCAGTACTTC.

This clone was counted at least ten times. The chain joins TRBV11-2 to TRBJ2-7, with TRBD1 identical over 9 bases. The CDR3 is made up of 15 amino acids. The J segment lost 4 bases and the V segment lost 5 bases, leaving 9 bases of the junction unmatched. CDR1 SGHAT and CDR2 FQNNGV come from the germline V gene. The DNA for the CDR3 is TGTGCCAGCAGCCTGGGCGGGACAGGGCTTTACGAGCAGTACTTC. Translation gives CASSLGGTGLYEQYF.

The genes are TRBV6-1 and TRBJ2-7; D gene uncertain. Per germline, CDR1 MNHNS and CDR2 SASEGT. With 2 bases removed from V and 6 bases from J, the gap between germline ends came to 11 bases. The CDR3 sequence is 13 residues long. In nucleotides, the CDR3 is TGTGCCAGCAGTGAAACTCCCCAGCCCGAGCAGTACTTC. The encoded protein is CASSETPQPEQYF.

The V call is TRBV7-3, the J call TRBJ2-1; the D gene is possibly TRBD2 (5 bases). V was clipped by 5 bases and J by 6 bases, with 14 bases between them. Germline V gene sequence: CDR1 SGHTA, CDR2 FQGTGA. The CDR3 runs to 14 residues. The CDR3 region is CASSRSSGLNEQFF. In DNA form, the CDR3 reads TGTGCCAGCAGCAGGTCCAGCGGACTCAATGAGCAGTTCTTC.

This rearrangement joins TRBV2 to TRBJ2-3; D unresolved. The germline V and J ends were trimmed by 4 bases and 5 bases, with 16 bases remaining between them. This CDR3 comprises 15 residues. Germline lookup yields CDR1 SNHLY and CDR2 FYNNEI. CDR3 loop: CASSAAASAVDTQYF. CDR3 nucleotides: TGTGCCAGCAGTGCGGCGGCCTCCGCGGTAGATACGCAGTATTTT.

The gene calls are TRBV19 and TRBJ2-5, with D possibly being TRBD1 (5 bases). Germline loops: CDR1 LNHDA, CDR2 SQIVND (reference sequence). The CDR3 is 14 residues long. V lost 6 bases and J 3 bases, leaving 14 bases between the germline ends. The CDR3 reads CASRGLGVEETQYF. CDR3 in DNA: TGTGCCAGTAGAGGGCTAGGGGTTGAAGAGACCCAGTACTTC.

CDR3 loop: CATDRGRMVAGELFF. CDR3 bases: TGTGCCACGGACAGGGGGCGAATGGTAGCCGGGGAGCTGTTTTTT. This sequence joins TRBV6-6 and TRBJ2-2; 11 bases match TRBD1. Germline values: CDR1 MNHNY, CDR2 SVGAGI (reference sequence). The CDR3 is made up of 15 amino acids. The V and J ends lost 10 bases and 6 bases, in that order; junction bases with no gene match: 10.

V usage is TRBV2 and J usage is TRBJ1-4; D may be TRBD1 (6 bases). V lost 4 bases and J 3 bases, leaving 12 bases between the germline ends. The V gene's germline CDR1 is SNHLY and CDR2 FYNNEI. The CDR3 is 15 amino acids. CDR3 in DNA: TGTGCCAGCAGTGGGCAGGGGCCGCCTAATGAAAAACTGTTTTTT. It specifies CASSGQGPPNEKLFF. The full variable domain, its missing parts supplied by reference TRBV2 and TRBJ1-4, is EPEVTQTPSHQVTQMGQEVILRCVPISNHLYFYWYRQILGQKVEFLVSFYNNEISEKSEIFDDQFSVERPDGSNFTLKIRSTKLEDSAMYFCASSGQGPPNEKLFFGSGTQLSVL.

This sequence joins TRBV27 and TRBJ2-1; D perhaps matches TRBD1 (6 bases). This CDR3 contains 16 residues. The V end lost 1 base, the J end lost 7 bases, and 17 bases lay between the germline ends. Germline V gene lookup returns CDR1 MNHEY and CDR2 SMNVEV (reference sequence). The CDR3 DNA sequence: TGTGCCAGCAGTTTATTCACGGACAGAGTCCCGAATGAGCAGTTCTTC. It translates to CASSLFTDRVPNEQFF.

The DNA for the CDR3 is TGTGCCTGGACCCGGACTAGCGCGAACACCGGGGAGCTGTTTTTT. This gives the protein CAWTRTSANTGELFF. The chain carries TRBV30 and TRBJ2-2, with TRBD2 matching 9 bases. Germline lookup yields CDR1 GTSNPN and CDR2 SVGIG (reference sequence). Trimming removed 4 bases from V and 0 bases from J; junction bases left unmatched: 3. This CDR3 has 15 residues.

V usage is TRBV18 and J usage is TRBJ1-1; D unclear. Trimming shortened V by 4 bases and J by 1 base, and 10 bases separated the two germline ends. The germline V gene encodes CDR1 KGHSH and CDR2 LQKENI. The CDR3 has 14 residues. The CDR3 loop reads CASSRLRENTEAFF. The DNA for the CDR3 is TGTGCCAGCTCACGATTGAGAGAGAACACTGAAGCTTTCTTT.

This sequence joins TRBV5-1 and TRBJ2-5; 9 bases match TRBD2. V was pared by 4 bases and J by 1 base, with 5 bases of the junction left unmatched. Per the germline V gene, CDR1 is SGHRS and CDR2 is YFSETQ. The CDR3 contains 15 residues. The CDR3 loop reads CASSHIAGAQETQYF. CDR3 bases: TGCGCCAGCAGCCACATAGCGGGGGCCCAAGAGACCCAGTACTTC.

CDR3 DNA sequence: TGTGCCAGCAGCTTAGTTGGGACTAGCGGGAGGTCCTACGAGCAGTACTTC. Protein sequence: CASSLVGTSGRSYEQYF. This chain joins TRBV7-2 and TRBJ2-7; 15 bases line up with TRBD2. The V gene end was trimmed by 1 base and the J gene end by 1 base; junction bases not matched to a gene: 2. Germline CDR1 SGHTA, CDR2 FQGNSA. The CDR3 is 17 amino acids.

For this clone: The sample carries other DNA sequences with the same CDR3. The chain has TRBV19 and TRBJ2-7; 8 bases match TRBD1. Trimming at V came to 5 bases and at J to 3 bases, leaving 3 bases not matched to a gene. Germline values: CDR1 LNHDA, CDR2 SQIVND (reference sequence). The CDR3 loop spans 13 amino acids. The CDR3 DNA is TGTGCCAGTAGTTCGGGACAGGACTACGAGCAGTACTTC. Protein: CASSSGQDYEQYF.

The chain employs TRBV12-5 and TRBJ2-2; D unclear. Trimming removed 5 bases at V and 1 base at J, with 14 bases between. The CDR3 has 16 amino acids. The germline CDR1 and CDR2 sequences are LGHNT and FRNRAP. CDR3 amino acids: CASGVPGWENTGELFF. The DNA of the CDR3 is TGTGCTAGTGGTGTGCCCGGGTGGGAGAACACCGGGGAGCTGTTTTTT.

This CDR3 reads CASSETSGGQADTQYF. The CDR3 region has the DNA TGTGCCAGCAGTGAAACTAGCGGGGGGCAAGCAGATACGCAGTATTTT. The J gene is TRBJ2-3, the V gene TRBV6-4, with 12 bases lining up with TRBD2. The V segment lost 3 bases and the J segment 4 bases; nucleotides outside the gene matches: 5. The CDR3 is 16 amino acids. CDR1 and CDR2 from the germline V gene are MRHNA and SNTAGT.

This rearrangement joins TRBV5-1 to TRBJ2-3; D remains unclear. The CDR3 covers 16 residues. Between the trimmed V and J ends, which lost 4 bases and 1 base, there was a span of 16 bases. The germline V gene encodes CDR1 SGHRS and CDR2 YFSETQ. Written as DNA, the CDR3 is TGCGCCAGCAGCCCCCGAGACCCAGGAGGCACAGATACGCAGTATTTT. Its protein is CASSPRDPGGTDTQYF.

Note on this clone: Other DNA variants within this sample encode the same CDR3. V gene TRBV29-1 combines with J gene TRBJ2-5, with D perhaps TRBD1 or TRBD2 (5 bases each). In germline, CDR1 is SQVTM, CDR2 ANQGSEA. The CDR3 extends over 13 amino acids. The ends were cut back, 6 bases at V and 1 base at J, with 12 bases in the middle. CDR3 region: CSVAGTAQETQYF. The CDR3, as DNA: TGCAGCGTGGCCGGGACGGCCCAAGAGACCCAGTACTTC.

This clone was counted once. The CDR3 loop reads CASSPQDGRLYNSPLHF. CDR3 DNA sequence: TGTGCCAGCAGCCCTCAGGACGGCCGCCTTTATAATTCACCCCTCCACTTT. The rearrangement joins TRBV11-3 to TRBJ1-6; D is uncertain. V shed 5 bases and J shed 4 bases, with 18 bases lying between them. Germline values: CDR1 SGHNT, CDR2 YENEEA. CDR3 size: 17 residues.

CDR3 in amino acids: CASRPSSKVMREYF. Written as DNA, the CDR3 is TGTGCCAGCAGACCGTCTAGTAAAGTCATGAGGGAGTACTTC. V gene TRBV6-6 combines with J gene TRBJ2-4, with D possibly matching TRBD2 (5 bases). V was shortened by 6 bases and J by 14 bases, with 23 bases between the two germline ends. Germline CDR1 MNHNY, CDR2 SVGAGI (reference sequence). The CDR3 is 14 amino acids.

J is TRBJ2-7 and V is TRBV9; maybe TRBD1 (6 bases). CDR1 SGDLS and CDR2 YYNGEE come from the germline V gene. The CDR3 covers 15 residues. V lost 0 bases, J lost 2 bases, and 12 bases lay in between. The DNA of the CDR3 is TGTGCCAGCAGCGTAGGCCAGGGGCACGCCTACGAGCAGTACTTC. Amino acids: CASSVGQGHAYEQYF.